This TCR beta chain emerged from a study of STAT5B mutations in CD4+ large granular lymphocyte leukemia (dated by TCRdb to the early 2020s). For context, the study as a whole: Among the healthy controls, the CDR3 'QG' motif was associated with a particular HLA allele. The study compared the TCRbeta repertoires of patients with CD4+ T-cell large granular lymphocyte leukemia against those of healthy blood donors. Flow cytometry performed on FACSCanto II or FACSVerse showed that the purified fractions had more than 95% purity among lymphocytes. What the study reported, not specific to this receptor: TRBV06-family usage was enriched among the top patient clones (8/27) compared with healthy controls (2/35). CD4-sorted patient repertoires appeared more clonal than healthy CD4+ repertoires, and this difference persisted after removing the putative leukemic clones. Main leukemic clonotypes were private to each patient, although around 25% of the main leukemic clonotypes were found at low frequency in the non-leukemic repertoires of other patients. The data were not HLA-matched, and the relatively small sample size could explain the higher clonality seen in CD4+ compared with CD8+ T-LGLL.

The junction shows trimming of 3 bases on V and 4 bases on J, and the gene matches do not reach 7 bases of it. The CDR3, from cysteine to phenylalanine, totals 15 residues. Only the CDR3 portion is preserved as DNA: 45 bases, with reading frame beginning at the first base. Reading the germline V gene gives CDR1 MGHDK and CDR2 SYGVNS. The immunoSEQ assay at survey resolution was used to sequence TCRbeta rearrangements from genomic DNA. The paper's processing steps were these. In the TCR sequencing data, the lowest productive clonotype frequency that could be detected was 2.59 x 10-5. Analyses included only productive TCRbeta rearrangements, meaning complete and in-frame sequences. The clonality of each sample was calculated as Simpson clonality in the immunoSEQ Analyzer version 3.0. Based on frequency, clones were grouped as very rare, small, medium, large (1-20%) or hyperexpanded (>20%). Generation probabilities were estimated with OLGA 1.2.3, V-gene circos plots were generated with VDJtools, specificities were searched for in VDJdb, and CDR3 motifs were identified with GLIPH. TCRdb retrieved this table from immuneACCESS and kept in-frame rearrangements only. Not all clones are present; in checked studies, unresolved V genes account for under half, and no reason is known for the remainder. The DNA gave D and trimming, while V, J and clone size come from that table. Within this sample are about 48,000 clones, with 70% of them counted one time only. The ten largest clones add up to approximately 1.4% of the sample.

For this clone: It has no known antigen specificity. No base-level quality is on record; no much larger clone is a single base apart.

Healthy controls were roughly 35 blood donors whose buffy coats came from the Finnish Red Cross blood service. All TCR-sequenced material derived from peripheral blood: patient blood samples and healthy donor buffy coats. Peripheral blood mononuclear cells were isolated by Ficoll-Hypaque gradient centrifugation. CD4+ cells were magnetically purified from the buffy coats of healthy controls. The Gentra Puregene Cell and Tissue kit was used for genomic DNA extraction, and quantification was performed on a Qubit 2.0 fluorometer. Sequenced input: CD4+ T cells from blood buffy coats. This clonotype originated in a human donor in good health. The rearrangement joined TRBV25-1 to TRBJ1-2; 8 bases in the junction line up with TRBD1. DNA sequence: TGTGCCAGCAGTGACCAGGCAGGGGGCGTCTATGGCTACACCTTC. Its protein reads: CASSDQAGGVYGYTF.